These 21 T cell receptor beta chains share one sample of origin, sequenced in a study of cytomegalovirus exposure and HLA in healthy donors. A multiplex PCR was run with 60 Vbeta primers and 13 Jbeta primers. Clones were sequenced by immunoSEQ multiplex PCR, and TCRdb holds only the in-frame ones, with some missing. The sample yields approximately 190,000 clones, 81% seen once. Sequencing was done on a sample of PBMCs. The source of these receptors is a man aged 45 to 65 in good health and CMV-seronegative.

The V and J genes are TRBV6-5 and TRBJ1-1; a weak D match, TRBD1 (5 bases). Germline V gives CDR1 MNHEY, CDR2 SVGAGI. V was cut by 2 bases and J by 1 base, with 5 bases left in between. The CDR3 has 13 residues. The chain's CDR3 is CASSYGQNTEAFF. CDR3 coding DNA: TGTGCCAGCAGTTACGGACAGAACACTGAAGCTTTCTTT.

The V call is TRBV5-1, the J call TRBJ2-7; D is uncertain. V shed 0 bases and J shed 0 bases, with 10 bases lying between them. CDR1 SGHRS and CDR2 YFSETQ come from the germline V gene. This CDR3 has 15 residues. The CDR3 DNA sequence: TGCGCCAGCAGCTTGGCCCAGGCCTACTCCTACGAGCAGTACTTC. Its protein is CASSLAQAYSYEQYF. Complete variable domain (other parts from reference TRBV5-1 and TRBJ2-7): KAGVTQTPRYLIKTRGQQVTLSCSPISGHRSVSWYQQTPGQGLQFLFEYFSETQRNKGNFPGRFSGRQFSNSRSEMNVSTLELGDSALYLCASSLAQAYSYEQYFGPGTRLTVT.

The rearrangement joins TRBV5-1 to TRBJ1-6; D remains ambiguous. V gave up 0 bases and J gave up 10 bases, with 14 bases separating them. The CDR3 runs 15 residues. Germline V gene data show CDR1 as SGHRS and CDR2 as YFSETQ. The CDR3 here is CASSLAAGFESPLHF. CDR3 coding DNA: TGCGCCAGCAGCTTGGCAGCGGGGTTTGAATCACCCCTCCACTTT.

The chain combines TRBV18 with TRBJ2-7, with D uncertain. Trimming pared 3 bases from V and 5 bases from J, leaving 11 bases between. The CDR3 contains 13 residues. Germline V lookup: CDR1 KGHSH, CDR2 LQKENI. The CDR3 DNA reads as TGTGCCAGCTCACCCCAGGAAGGCCACGAGCAGTACTTC. It is translated as CASSPQEGHEQYF.

The chain links TRBV5-6 to TRBJ2-1; D is undetermined. This CDR3 contains 13 residues. The V end lost 2 bases, the J end lost 9 bases, and 12 bases lay between the germline ends. CDR1 and CDR2 (germline): SGHDT, YYEEEE. CDR3 nucleotides: TGTGCCAGCAGCTTAAACCTCATCGGTGAGCAGTTCTTC. Translation gives CASSLNLIGEQFF.

The CDR3 protein is CASSLVDYEQYF. CDR3 DNA: TGTGCCAGCAGCTTAGTAGACTACGAGCAGTACTTC. The V gene is TRBV7-9, the J gene TRBJ2-7; D uncertain. Germline CDR1 SEHNR, CDR2 FQNEAQ (reference sequence). The CDR3 has 12 residues. V gave up 1 base and J gave up 3 bases, with 4 bases separating them.

This clone was observed a handful of times. V and J are TRBV4-1 and TRBJ2-7; TRBD1 aligns across 7 bases. The CDR3 loop spans 15 amino acids. From germline, CDR1 is MGHRA and CDR2 YSYEKL. V lost 4 bases, J lost 2 bases, and 8 bases stayed unmatched. The CDR3 is CASSLLRTGPYEQYF. CDR3 sequence (DNA): TGCGCCAGCAGCCTTCTGAGGACAGGTCCCTACGAGCAGTACTTC.

The J gene is TRBJ2-3, the V gene TRBV5-1; possibly TRBD2 for D (6 bases). The CDR3 is 15 residues long. Germline loops: CDR1 SGHRS, CDR2 YFSETQ. V lost 2 bases and J 5 bases, leaving 15 bases between the germline ends. CDR3 in amino acids: CASSFRTAAGDTQYF. The DNA for the CDR3 is TGCGCCAGCAGCTTCCGGACCGCAGCGGGAGATACGCAGTATTTT. The full variable domain, with the rest looked up from reference TRBV5-1 and TRBJ2-3, is KAGVTQTPRYLIKTRGQQVTLSCSPISGHRSVSWYQQTPGQGLQFLFEYFSETQRNKGNFPGRFSGRQFSNSRSEMNVSTLELGDSALYLCASSFRTAAGDTQYFGPGTRLTVL.

CDR3 protein: CASSSGTGDYEQYF. CDR3 bases: TGTGCCAGCAGCTCAGGGACAGGGGACTACGAGCAGTACTTC. This sequence joins TRBV11-3 and TRBJ2-7, with 10 positions matching TRBD1. V shed 4 bases, J shed 3 bases, and the junction held 3 bases outside the gene matches. The germline V gene encodes CDR1 SGHNT and CDR2 YENEEA. The CDR3 has 14 amino acids.

CDR3 sequence: CASSSGDRIMNTGELFF. CDR3 DNA sequence: TGTGCCAGCAGCTCAGGGGACAGAATAATGAACACCGGGGAGCTGTTTTTT. V gene TRBV7-9 combines with J gene TRBJ2-2; TRBD1 aligns across 7 bases. Germline values: CDR1 SEHNR, CDR2 FQNEAQ (reference sequence). V shed 4 bases and J 1 base; nucleotides not matched to a gene: 9. The CDR3 is made up of 17 amino acids.

This chain joins TRBV4-1 and TRBJ2-1; TRBD2 is a possible D gene (6 bases). CDR3 size: 15 residues. Per the germline V gene, CDR1 is MGHRA and CDR2 is YSYEKL. Trimming removed 2 bases at V and 2 bases at J, with 10 bases between. CDR3 in amino acids: CASSQTGEPYNEQFF. Written as DNA, the CDR3 is TGCGCCAGCAGCCAAACGGGGGAGCCCTACAATGAGCAGTTCTTC.

The chain joins TRBV7-6 to TRBJ1-6, with a possible D match to TRBD1 (5 bases). Germline V CDR1 and CDR2: SGHVS, FNYEAQ. The CDR3 is made up of 16 amino acids. The V gene lost 4 bases and the J gene lost 1 base, with 11 bases spanning the gap. In nucleotides, the CDR3 is TGTGCCAGCAGCTCCCGGGGGGGATCCTATAATTCACCCCTCCACTTT. It yields the protein CASSSRGGSYNSPLHF.

This rearrangement joins TRBV14 to TRBJ2-7; D gene unclear. Germline-derived CDR1 and CDR2 are SGHDN and FVKESK. The V end was cut by 4 bases, the J end by 6 bases, with 10 bases between. CDR3 length equals 12 residues. The CDR3 DNA reads TGTGCCAGCAGCCCAGGTGGTGCCGAGCAGTACTTC. Translated, it gives CASSPGGAEQYF.

This clone showed up just once. The chain uses TRBV18 and TRBJ2-7; possibly TRBD1 for D (5 bases). Between the trimmed V and J ends, which lost 2 bases and 3 bases, there was a span of 11 bases. This CDR3 comprises 14 residues. Germline V gives CDR1 KGHSH, CDR2 LQKENI. The DNA for the CDR3 is TGTGCCAGCTCACCAAATCAGGGTAGCTACGAGCAGTACTTC. This sequence encodes CASSPNQGSYEQYF.

In its sample, this clone ranks as medium-sized. The chain combines TRBV6-6 with TRBJ1-4; 9 bases line up with TRBD1. The V and J ends lost 6 bases and 5 bases, in that order; junction bases with no gene match: 4. Germline CDR1 reads MNHNY; CDR2 reads SVGAGI (reference sequence). CDR3 length: 14 residues. CDR3 coding DNA: TGTGCCAGCAGCCGCGACAGGGGGAATGAAAAACTGTTTTTT. Protein sequence: CASSRDRGNEKLFF.

The chain combines TRBV6-5 with TRBJ2-7; 7 bases fit TRBD1. Losses at the gene ends were 8 bases for V and 2 bases for J; bases not matched to a gene: 12. Per germline, CDR1 MNHEY and CDR2 SVGAGI. The CDR3 covers 15 residues. For the CDR3, the DNA is TGTGCCAGCCGGATTCCCGGACAGGCGACCTACGAGCAGTACTTC. Its translation is CASRIPGQATYEQYF.

There are a few counts of this clone. DNA of the CDR3: TGTGCCAGCAGCCACACTCCGGGGGGGCCCTACGAGCAGTACTTC. This encodes CASSHTPGGPYEQYF. The J gene is TRBJ2-7, the V gene TRBV5-4; TRBD2 agrees at 8 bases. CDR1 and CDR2 from the germline V gene are SGHNT and YYREEE (reference sequence). The CDR3 has 15 amino acids. The V and J ends lost 4 bases and 2 bases, in that order; junction bases with no gene match: 8.

The chain recombines TRBV6-1 with TRBJ2-7, with unresolved D. Trimming shortened V by 8 bases and J by 3 bases, and 20 bases separated the two germline ends. Germline CDR1 MNHNS, CDR2 SASEGT. The CDR3 has 15 amino acids. CDR3 in DNA: TGTGCCAGCGGGTTGGCCGCGAACGACTTCTACGAGCAGTACTTC. Translation: CASGLAANDFYEQYF.

This clone occurred once. V usage is TRBV4-3 and J usage is TRBJ2-3, with 9 bases that match TRBD1. The CDR3 is 15 amino acids. V was pared by 4 bases and J by 4 bases, with 6 bases of the junction left unmatched. Germline lookup yields CDR1 LGHNA and CDR2 YSLEER. CDR3 in DNA: TGCGCCAGCAGCCTTAGGACAGGGGATGCAGATACGCAGTATTTT. Protein sequence: CASSLRTGDADTQYF.

The V and J genes are TRBV10-3 and TRBJ2-7, with unresolved D. The CDR3 loop spans 13 amino acids. Trimming left V 4 bases short and J 3 bases short, with 10 bases between. Germline V lookup: CDR1 ENHRY, CDR2 SYGVKD. The CDR3 nucleotides read TGTGCCATCAGTGTGGGCAGCAGCTACGAGCAGTACTTC. It yields the protein CAISVGSSYEQYF.

V gene TRBV5-1 combines with J gene TRBJ2-3, with TRBD1 as a possible D gene (5 bases). CDR3 length: 15 amino acids. Germline CDR1 SGHRS, CDR2 YFSETQ. Trimming left V 2 bases short and J 4 bases short, with 14 bases between. CDR3 region: CASSLQDPRADTQYF. CDR3 in DNA: TGCGCCAGCAGCTTACAGGATCCCAGGGCAGATACGCAGTATTTT.